The entry below gives a single T cell receptor (beta chain) sequence along with its context. Individuals aged about 18 to 100 years were recruited from fewer than 30 US areas. These data are taken from a study of blood T cell repertoires in COVID-19. At the level of the study: T cells, B-cell-depleted T cells, or PBMCs provided the cDNA or gDNA that served as material.

The CDR3 has 16 amino acids. V lost 6 bases to trimming and J lost 2 bases, with 19 bases between them. In germline, CDR1 is WSHSY, CDR2 SAAADI. In the authors' workflow: Reference gene primer amplification gave nucleated cell count estimates. TCRdb's table, derived via immunoSEQ multiplex PCR, lists solely in-frame clones and lacks some. The DNA gave D and trimming, while V, J and clone size come from that table. The table records approximately 180,000 clones, around 82% of them present only once. Sequencing was carried out using PBMCs or T cells enriched from blood (not recorded which). This sequence originates from a woman aged 45 to 65 with acute COVID-19. The gene calls are TRBV10-2 and TRBJ2-5, with D perhaps matching TRBD2 (5 bases). CDR3 loop: CASRDGLVGSQETQYF. For the CDR3, the DNA is TGCGCCAGCAGGGATGGGTTGGTAGGGAGTCAAGAGACCCAGTACTTC.